This TCR beta chain appears in the sequencing data of a study of a mutant IDH1 vaccine in newly diagnosed glioma. Study as a whole: The initiation of vaccination occurred 4-6 weeks after radiotherapy alone, or with temozolomide cycles. Most had both radiotherapy and temozolomide beforehand; others had only one.

For this clone: Its antigen is undetermined.

Study-wide results and caveats: Pseudoprogression appeared independent of alterations in top peripheral clonotypes.

Time point specified: week 47, end of study. In every dose of vaccine, 300 ug of mutant IDH1 20-mer peptide was given alongside topical imiquimod. Scheduled for weeks 1, 3, 5, 7, 11, 15, 19 and 23, eight vaccinations were given to patients. Sequencing used immunoSEQ multiplex PCR; TCRdb keeps in-frame clones, though not all of them. The data hold approximately 80,000 clones, with roughly four fifths observed a single time. The V gene's germline CDR1 is SGHDT and CDR2 YYEEEE. V lost 0 bases, J lost 8 bases, and 12 bases lay in between. This CDR3 has 15 residues. Source: PBMCs, taken from a glioma patient whose treatment included an IDH1 peptide vaccine. The receptor comes from a middle-aged man with glioma. The rearrangement uses TRBV5-6 and TRBJ1-6; maybe TRBD1 (5 bases). The CDR3 protein is CASSLDRWADSPLHF. CDR3 DNA sequence: TGTGCCAGCAGCTTGGACAGGTGGGCGGATTCACCCCTCCACTTT. The variable domain in full, with the rest retrieved from reference TRBV5-6 and TRBJ1-6, is DAGVTQSPTHLIKTRGQQVTLRCSPKSGHDTVSWYQQALGQGPQFIFQYYEEEERQRGNFPDRFSGHQFPNYSSELNVNALLLGDSALYLCASSLDRWADSPLHFGNGTRLTVT.